The 11 T cell receptor beta chains listed next were all sequenced from one sample in a study of blood T cell repertoires in COVID-19. Assay used: immunoSEQ multiplex PCR; TCRdb lists only in-frame clones, some missing. Here the sample spans 190,000 or so clones, around 86% being singletons. Sequences were obtained from peripheral blood. Receptors originate from a man aged 40-49 years with active or convalescent COVID-19.

The genes are TRBV4-1 and TRBJ1-2; 8 nucleotides match TRBD1. V lost 0 bases, J lost 8 bases, and 11 bases stayed unmatched. The CDR3 covers 16 residues. The germline V gene encodes CDR1 MGHRA and CDR2 YSYEKL. In nucleotides, the CDR3 is TGCGCCAGCAGCCAAGATTCGGGGCAGGGGGCGCGCGGCTACACCTTC. This sequence encodes CASSQDSGQGARGYTF.

This clone was seen a handful of times. J is TRBJ2-7 and V is TRBV11-3; 7 positions match TRBD1. The length of the CDR3 is 16 residues. The germline CDR1 and CDR2 sequences are SGHNT and YENEEA. Unmatched junction bases numbered 7, after V lost 0 bases and J lost 2 bases. CDR3 DNA sequence: TGTGCCAGCAGCTTAGAAACTTCACAGGGGACCTACGAGCAGTACTTC. This sequence encodes CASSLETSQGTYEQYF.

The V gene is TRBV5-1, the J gene TRBJ1-1; tentatively, D is TRBD1 (5 bases). The V end lost 4 bases, the J end lost 5 bases, and 15 bases lay between the germline ends. The CDR3 has 14 amino acids. Looked up from germline, CDR1 is SGHRS and CDR2 is YFSETQ. The CDR3 DNA reads as TGCGCCAGCAGCCCGGGAAGGGGAGGAACTGAAGCTTTCTTT. Translated: CASSPGRGGTEAFF.

V and J are TRBV5-1 and TRBJ1-6; TRBD1 matches 7 bases. V shed 4 bases, J shed 10 bases, and the junction held 8 bases outside the gene matches. The V gene's germline CDR1 is SGHRS and CDR2 YFSETQ. CDR3 length: 14 residues. DNA of the CDR3: TGCGCCAGCAGCCCGGAAGGGGGCAGATCACCCCTCCACTTT. This gives the protein CASSPEGGRSPLHF.

V usage is TRBV30 and J usage is TRBJ2-7; D is unresolved. The CDR3 runs 12 residues. In germline, CDR1 is GTSNPN, CDR2 SVGIG (reference sequence). V was trimmed by 3 bases and J by 2 bases, leaving 8 bases between them. The CDR3 region is CAWSNTPYEQYF. The CDR3 DNA reads TGTGCCTGGAGCAACACACCCTACGAGCAGTACTTC. Looking up the rest from reference TRBV30 and TRBJ2-7 gives the full variable domain: SQTIHQWPATLVQPVGSPLSLECTVEGTSNPNLYWYRQAAGRGLQLLFYSVGIGQISSEVPQNLSASRPQDRQFILSSKKLLLSDSGFYLCAWSNTPYEQYFGPGTRLTVT.

This chain links TRBV5-1 with TRBJ2-7, with D unresolved. Trimming shortened V by 0 bases and J by 0 bases, and 4 bases separated the two germline ends. The CDR3 runs to 13 residues. CDR1 is SGHRS, CDR2 YFSETQ, per germline. The CDR3 here is CASSLESSYEQYF. The CDR3 region has the DNA TGCGCCAGCAGCTTGGAGAGCTCCTACGAGCAGTACTTC.

The genes are TRBV4-2 and TRBJ1-4; D unresolved. Germline V gene sequence: CDR1 LGHNA, CDR2 YNFKEQ. V dropped 0 bases and J dropped 0 bases, with 5 bases sitting between them. This CDR3 spans 15 amino acids. DNA for the CDR3: TGTGCCAGCAGCCAAGAGAGGACAACTAATGAAAAACTGTTTTTT. This sequence encodes CASSQERTTNEKLFF.

The rearrangement uses TRBV6-5 and TRBJ2-7; maybe TRBD2 (7 bases). The length of the CDR3 is 14 residues. V was shortened by 5 bases and J by 0 bases, with 11 bases between the two germline ends. Germline V lookup: CDR1 MNHEY, CDR2 SVGAGI. The CDR3 nucleotides read TGTGCCAGCAGTACAGGGAGGGGCTCCTACGAGCAGTACTTC. This gives the protein CASSTGRGSYEQYF.

The V gene is TRBV7-3, the J gene TRBJ1-1; weak D call: TRBD1 (5 bases). Germline V lookup: CDR1 SGHTA, CDR2 FQGTGA. CDR3 size: 15 residues. Trimming took 0 bases from V and 5 from J, leaving 13 bases between them. This CDR3 reads CASSLTKGSETEAFF. DNA for the CDR3: TGTGCCAGCAGCTTAACAAAGGGGTCTGAGACTGAAGCTTTCTTT.

This clone was seen once. The chain links TRBV30 to TRBJ2-6, with 7 bases fitting TRBD1. The CDR3 has 15 residues. With 3 bases clipped from V and 2 bases from J, the junction kept 4 bases outside the gene matches. Germline V gene sequence: CDR1 GTSNPN, CDR2 SVGIG (reference sequence). The DNA for the CDR3 is TGTGCCTGGAGCCAAACAGGGGCTGGGGCCAACGTCCTGACTTTC. It yields the protein CAWSQTGAGANVLTF. Complete variable domain (other parts from reference TRBV30 and TRBJ2-6): SQTIHQWPATLVQPVGSPLSLECTVEGTSNPNLYWYRQAAGRGLQLLFYSVGIGQISSEVPQNLSASRPQDRQFILSSKKLLLSDSGFYLCAWSQTGAGANVLTFGAGSRLTVL.

The chain combines TRBV30 with TRBJ2-3; D may be TRBD2 (6 bases). The CDR3 length is 16 residues. The germline CDR1 and CDR2 sequences are GTSNPN and SVGIG (reference sequence). V lost 0 bases and J 0 bases, leaving 13 bases between the germline ends. The CDR3 protein is CAWSVKLRGSTDTQYF. The CDR3 region has the DNA TGTGCCTGGAGTGTTAAGTTGCGGGGAAGCACAGATACGCAGTATTTT.